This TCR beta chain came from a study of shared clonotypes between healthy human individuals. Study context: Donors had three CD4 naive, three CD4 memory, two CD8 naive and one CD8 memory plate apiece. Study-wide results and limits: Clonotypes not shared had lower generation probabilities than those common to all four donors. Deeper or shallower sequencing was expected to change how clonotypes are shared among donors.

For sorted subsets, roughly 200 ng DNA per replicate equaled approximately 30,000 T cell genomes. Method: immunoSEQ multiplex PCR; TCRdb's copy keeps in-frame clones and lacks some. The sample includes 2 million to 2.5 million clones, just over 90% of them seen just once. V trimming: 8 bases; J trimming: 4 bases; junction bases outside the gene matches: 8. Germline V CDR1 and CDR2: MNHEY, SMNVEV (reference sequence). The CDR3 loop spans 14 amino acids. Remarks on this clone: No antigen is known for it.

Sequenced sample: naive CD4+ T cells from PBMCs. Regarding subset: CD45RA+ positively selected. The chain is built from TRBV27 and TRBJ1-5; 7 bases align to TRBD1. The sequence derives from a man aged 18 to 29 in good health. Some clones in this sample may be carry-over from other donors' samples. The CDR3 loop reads CASALRGLNQPQHF. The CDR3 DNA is TGTGCCAGCGCCCTAAGGGGGCTGAATCAGCCCCAGCATTTT.